Sequencing of this TCR beta chain was carried out in a study of blood T cells in healthy people across ages. Combining a sample-barcoded 5' primer with a J-beta primer mix, a second PCR ran for roughly 7 to 11 cycles. MiXCR was run by TCRdb on the 5' RACE reads, yielding one entry per CDR3 protein. This table holds fewer than 600,000 distinct CDR3 sequences, about 27% found once. Trimming took off 7 bases at V and 3 bases at J, with 20 bases between the two ends. Germline CDR1 is KGHDR and CDR2 is SFDVKD. This CDR3 spans 17 amino acids. These records were also assigned to another study, of T cells of mothers and their children.

The sequencing input was blood. The sequence was obtained from a boy between 2 and 10 years old in good health. The rearrangement joins TRBV24-1 to TRBJ2-2; D tentatively reads TRBD1 or TRBD2 (6 bases each). The CDR3 DNA sequence: TGTGCCACCAGAACAACCCGGGGGCGCCTGGACACCGGGGAGCTGTTTTTT. Translation: CATRTTRGRLDTGELFF.